This T cell receptor beta chain was retrieved from a study of cytomegalovirus exposure and HLA in healthy donors. This clone turned up a few times. The antigen remains undetermined. 13 Jbeta primers and 60 Vbeta primers were used for the PCR. Produced via immunoSEQ multiplex PCR; TCRdb's table is partial and in-frame only. Of 200,000 or so clones detected, 70% to 80% appear once; the ten largest clones hold 15% to 17%. Study-wide findings and caveats: Based on reports, TCR beta sequences accurately predicted HLA-A and HLA-B alleles for most subjects. The authors listed 150 or so TCR beta chains as cytomegalovirus-associated. Common viral pathogens seemed to be connected with several of the most significant clusters, according to a later analysis. CMV serostatus alone was available as immune exposure information.

Losses at the gene ends were 0 bases for V and 6 bases for J; bases not matched to a gene: 7. CDR3 length equals 16 residues. In germline, CDR1 is LNHNV, CDR2 YYDKDF (reference sequence). The sequenced material came from PBMCs. The V call is TRBV15, the J call TRBJ2-1, with 8 bases aligning to TRBD2. The sequence derives from a man aged 40-49 years in good health and CMV-seronegative. CDR3 in amino acids: CATSRDKTSGLNEQFF. In nucleotides, the CDR3 is TGTGCCACCAGCAGAGATAAAACTAGCGGCCTCAATGAGCAGTTCTTC.